The clone carrying this T cell receptor beta chain was counted between two and nine times. Its target is not known. The germline gives CDR1 LNHDA, CDR2 SQIVND (reference sequence). Trimming at V came to 7 bases and at J to 5 bases, leaving 2 bases not matched to a gene. CDR3 length: 12 residues. For the second PCR, which ran for roughly 6 to 11 cycles, a sample-barcoded 5' primer and a J-beta primer mix were used. TCRdb ran MiXCR on the 5' RACE reads and lists one entry per CDR3 protein. The table includes fewer than 950,000 distinct CDR3 sequences, 35% to 40% detected once. The authors drew about 10 milliliters of peripheral blood from each donor. These data come from a study of blood T cells in healthy people across ages. General observations from the study: Changes in expanded clonotypes were possibly confounded, as the CMV status of donors was unknown. Age advanced and TCR beta diversity per million T cells fell, roughly linearly. Diversity was higher, and naive CD4+ cells more numerous, in long-lived donors than in aged donors.

The sequencing sample was made of blood. The genes are TRBV19 and TRBJ1-2; TRBD1 matches at 9 bases. This receptor was taken from a man younger than 30 in good health. CDR3 bases: TGTGCCAGTAACGACAGGGGGTATGGCTACACCTTC. Its protein product is CASNDRGYGYTF.